Each of the 30 T cell receptor beta chains below was sequenced from the same sample in a study of shared clonotypes between healthy human individuals. The data were produced by immunoSEQ multiplex PCR, yet TCRdb's version contains in-frame clones alone and is incomplete. The sample holds about 710,000 clones, around four fifths seen once. The sample consisted of memory CD4+ T cells sorted from blood. The subset: CD45RA-negative fraction. The receptors were sampled from a woman in her thirties in good health.

V usage is TRBV15 and J usage is TRBJ2-2; 7 nucleotides agree with TRBD1. The germline CDR1 and CDR2 sequences are LNHNV and YYDKDF (reference sequence). This CDR3 is 17 amino acids long. Trimming cost V 0 bases and J 5 bases; bases outside gene matches: 9. This CDR3 is CATSRDRTGARTGELFF. In nucleotides, the CDR3 is TGTGCCACCAGCAGAGACAGAACAGGGGCGCGGACCGGGGAGCTGTTTTTT.

V is TRBV7-3 and J is TRBJ2-7; TRBD2 agrees at 9 bases. Germline lookup yields CDR1 SGHTA and CDR2 FQGTGA. V gave up 2 bases and J gave up 6 bases; unmatched junction bases: 8. This CDR3 region has 15 residues. CDR3 in DNA: TGTGCCAGCAGCTTATCGACTAGCGGCCTCGCCGAGCAGTACTTC. Translating it yields CASSLSTSGLAEQYF.

With regard to this clone: The sample has other DNA sequences that encode this CDR3 too. V usage is TRBV5-1 and J usage is TRBJ2-2, with 7 bases fitting TRBD1. Looked up from germline, CDR1 is SGHRS and CDR2 is YFSETQ. J gave up 1 base and V 2 bases, and 5 bases lay outside the gene matches. The CDR3 totals 16 residues. The CDR3 DNA follows: TGCGCCAGCAGCTTAACTGGGACAGTGAACACCGGGGAGCTGTTTTTT. Translation gives CASSLTGTVNTGELFF. The complete variable domain, with remaining parts taken from reference TRBV5-1 and TRBJ2-2, reads KAGVTQTPRYLIKTRGQQVTLSCSPISGHRSVSWYQQTPGQGLQFLFEYFSETQRNKGNFPGRFSGRQFSNSRSEMNVSTLELGDSALYLCASSLTGTVNTGELFFGEGSRLTVL.

The table lists this clone with a few counts. The V call is TRBV11-3, the J call TRBJ2-1, with 7 bases lining up with TRBD2. Unmatched junction bases numbered 6, after V lost 4 bases and J lost 6 bases. This CDR3 contains 14 residues. Germline CDR1 is SGHNT and CDR2 is YENEEA. The CDR3 spells CASSSGGSLNEQFF. The CDR3, as DNA: TGTGCCAGCAGCTCGGGCGGGAGTCTCAATGAGCAGTTCTTC. The whole variable domain, filled in from reference TRBV11-3 and TRBJ2-1, reads EAGVVQSPRYKIIEKKQPVAFWCNPISGHNTLYWYLQNLGQGPELLIRYENEEAVDDSQLPKDRFSAERLKGVDSTLKIQPAELGDSAVYLCASSSGGSLNEQFFGPGTRLTVL.

On this clone: A much larger clone lies a single base off, so this may be a read error. Other DNA sequences from this sample encode an identical CDR3 as well. This rearrangement joins TRBV5-4 to TRBJ2-3; D is unclear. The ends were cut back, 2 bases at V and 0 bases at J, with 1 base in the middle. The CDR3 runs to 12 residues. Germline values: CDR1 SGHNT, CDR2 YYREEE (reference sequence). DNA for the CDR3: TGTGCCAGCAGCTTAAGCACAGATACGCAGTATTTT. This encodes CASSLSTDTQYF.

The genes are TRBV18 and TRBJ2-1; D gene uncertain. V lost 2 bases and J 8 bases, leaving 7 bases between the germline ends. There are 12 residues in the CDR3. The V gene's germline CDR1 is KGHSH and CDR2 LQKENI. The CDR3 sequence is CASSPWSDEQFF. The DNA of the CDR3 is TGTGCCAGCTCACCATGGTCCGATGAGCAGTTCTTC.

J is TRBJ1-1 and V is TRBV28; possibly TRBD1 for D (6 bases). From germline, CDR1 is MDHEN and CDR2 SYDVKM. The CDR3 has 12 amino acids. Trimming shortened V by 6 bases and J by 5 bases, and 10 bases separated the two germline ends. CDR3 region: CASRSTGTEAFF. Here the CDR3 DNA reads TGTGCCAGCAGAAGTACAGGGACTGAAGCTTTCTTT.

The rearrangement links TRBV7-9 to TRBJ2-7; no firm D call. This CDR3 has 14 amino acids. CDR1 and CDR2 from the germline V gene are SEHNR and FQNEAQ (reference sequence). V was cut by 5 bases and J by 3 bases, with 14 bases left in between. In DNA form, the CDR3 reads TGTGCCAGCAGCCCCTCCTTCGCTCTCTACGAGCAGTACTTC. Translating it yields CASSPSFALYEQYF.

The rearrangement uses TRBV2 and TRBJ2-7, with TRBD1 identical over 8 bases. After removal of 9 bases from V and 5 bases from J, the junction contained 15 bases not matched to a gene. The length of the CDR3 is 15 residues. From germline, CDR1 is SNHLY and CDR2 FYNNEI. The CDR3 DNA reads as TGTGCCAGGAGTCGTCTCCGGGACAGGAAGCACGAGCAGTACTTC. It yields the protein CARSRLRDRKHEQYF.

V and J are TRBV7-2 and TRBJ2-1, with a tentative D call TRBD2 (6 bases). Trimming took 5 bases from V and 11 from J, leaving 22 bases between them. The CDR3 consists of 15 residues. Germline V gene sequence: CDR1 SGHTA, CDR2 FQGNSA. CDR3 in amino acids: CASSITALLAQKQFF. CDR3 coding DNA: TGTGCCAGCAGCATCACCGCCTTACTAGCCCAGAAGCAGTTCTTC.

The chain carries TRBV10-3 and TRBJ2-1; 10 nucleotides line up with TRBD2. V shed 3 bases and J 6 bases; nucleotides not matched to a gene: 5. The CDR3 loop spans 15 amino acids. Germline CDR1 reads ENHRY; CDR2 reads SYGVKD. The CDR3, as DNA: TGTGCCATCAGTGACGGACTAGCGGACGGCAATGAGCAGTTCTTC. Its protein is CAISDGLADGNEQFF.

This sequence joins TRBV6-5 and TRBJ2-1, with 8 bases that match TRBD2. The CDR3 has 12 residues. The V and J ends lost 6 bases and 10 bases, in that order; junction bases with no gene match: 5. Looked up from germline, CDR1 is MNHEY and CDR2 is SVGAGI. Here the CDR3 DNA reads TGTGCCAGCAGGGGACGGACTAGCGAGCAGTTCTTC. It codes for CASRGRTSEQFF.

J is TRBJ2-7 and V is TRBV29-1; 7 positions agree with TRBD2. J gave up 0 bases and V 4 bases, and 0 bases lay outside the gene matches. This CDR3 is built from 12 residues. The germline V gene has CDR1 SQVTM and CDR2 ANQGSEA. For the CDR3, the DNA is TGCAGCGTTGGGGGGGGCTCCTACGAGCAGTACTTC. It translates to CSVGGGSYEQYF.

The chain combines TRBV4-2 with TRBJ2-5; D is unresolved. Deletions cut 0 bases from V and 3 bases from J, with 8 bases between. CDR1 is LGHNA, CDR2 YNFKEQ, per germline. The CDR3 contains 14 residues. CDR3: CASSQDPGKETQYF. In DNA, the CDR3 is TGTGCCAGCAGCCAAGATCCCGGTAAAGAGACCCAGTACTTC.

This clone showed up just a few times. The J gene is TRBJ2-1, the V gene TRBV27; 14 nucleotides align to TRBD2. CDR1 and CDR2 (germline): MNHEY, SMNVEV (reference sequence). The V and J ends lost 7 bases and 5 bases, in that order; junction bases with no gene match: 7. This CDR3 comprises 16 residues. The CDR3 sequence: CASTPGLAGGNNEQFF. The CDR3 coding sequence is TGTGCCAGCACCCCAGGACTAGCGGGAGGTAACAATGAGCAGTTCTTC.

The chain couples TRBV5-4 to TRBJ1-1; 7 bases align to TRBD1. CDR3 length: 15 amino acids. Germline CDR1 is SGHNT and CDR2 is YYREEE (reference sequence). Trimming removed 2 bases from V and 1 base from J; junction bases left unmatched: 5. CDR3 region: CASSFAGTENTEAFF. CDR3 DNA: TGTGCCAGCAGCTTTGCCGGGACAGAGAACACTGAAGCTTTCTTT.

The chain couples TRBV28 to TRBJ1-2; D is uncertain. This CDR3 has 14 amino acids. Germline CDR1 is MDHEN and CDR2 is SYDVKM. V lost 2 bases and J 10 bases, leaving 17 bases between the germline ends. CDR3 loop: CASSLLLKSPPYTF. The DNA of the CDR3 is TGTGCCAGCAGTTTACTCCTAAAGTCGCCACCCTACACCTTC.

At least ten counts were recorded for this clone. At the DNA level, this CDR3 is encoded by other sequences in the same sample as well. The V and J genes are TRBV6-5 and TRBJ1-5, with D hard to call. Germline V gene data show CDR1 as MNHEY and CDR2 as SVGAGI. This CDR3 is built from 12 residues. Deletions cut 8 bases from V and 1 base from J, with 6 bases between. In DNA, the CDR3 is TGTGCCAGCGGAAGGAGCAATCAGCCCCAGCATTTT. Translation: CASGRSNQPQHF.

A single count supports this clone. This chain links TRBV18 with TRBJ2-5; D unclear. The germline CDR1 and CDR2 sequences are KGHSH and LQKENI. Trimming cost V 1 base and J 4 bases, with 16 bases left between them. The CDR3 loop spans 16 amino acids. CDR3 in DNA: TGTGCCAGCTCACCACGCAATATGGGTAGTGGAGAGACCCAGTACTTC. Protein sequence: CASSPRNMGSGETQYF.

The V gene is TRBV14, the J gene TRBJ1-2; D is undetermined. The CDR3 length is 13 residues. Per germline, CDR1 SGHDN and CDR2 FVKESK. V lost 4 bases and J 2 bases, leaving 8 bases between the germline ends. CDR3 in DNA: TGTGCCAGCAGCCGTGACCCAAACTATGGCTACACCTTC. Encoded protein: CASSRDPNYGYTF.

V gene TRBV11-2 combines with J gene TRBJ2-7, with a possible D match to TRBD1 (6 bases). Germline values: CDR1 SGHAT, CDR2 FQNNGV. The CDR3 contains 11 residues. Deletions cut 4 bases from V and 12 bases from J, with 13 bases between. The chain's CDR3 is CASSSRQAPYF. CDR3 nucleotides: TGTGCCAGCAGCTCCCGACAGGCTCCGTACTTC.

The chain employs TRBV19 and TRBJ2-5; D may be TRBD1 (5 bases). The germline V and J ends were trimmed by 6 bases and 3 bases, with 14 bases remaining between them. This CDR3 is 14 amino acids long. Germline assignment: CDR1 LNHDA and CDR2 SQIVND (reference sequence). This CDR3 reads CASRGTTAKETQYF. DNA for the CDR3: TGTGCCAGTAGAGGAACGACAGCCAAAGAGACCCAGTACTTC.

The chain has TRBV11-2 and TRBJ1-4; 9 nucleotides agree with TRBD1. The germline gives CDR1 SGHAT, CDR2 FQNNGV. The V gene end was trimmed by 5 bases and the J gene end by 2 bases; junction bases not matched to a gene: 9. The CDR3 extends over 17 amino acids. This CDR3 is CASSQGQGTFTNEKLFF. The DNA for the CDR3 is TGTGCCAGCAGCCAGGGACAGGGAACATTCACTAATGAAAAACTGTTTTTT.

V gene TRBV29-1 combines with J gene TRBJ2-2; D is ambiguous. Germline CDR1 is SQVTM and CDR2 is ANQGSEA. The CDR3 consists of 14 residues. Deletions cut 4 bases from V and 1 base from J, with 10 bases between. CDR3 DNA: TGCAGCGTTGTAGGGTTGCTGAACACCGGGGAGCTGTTTTTT. Translation: CSVVGLLNTGELFF.

The V gene is TRBV7-8, the J gene TRBJ1-5, with a possible D match to TRBD1 (5 bases). There are 14 residues in the CDR3. With 4 bases removed from V and 6 bases from J, the gap between germline ends came to 13 bases. In germline, CDR1 is SGHVS, CDR2 FQNEAQ. The CDR3 loop reads CASSSLIGGQPQHF. The CDR3 coding sequence is TGTGCCAGCAGCTCTCTTATCGGGGGTCAGCCCCAGCATTTT.

The J gene is TRBJ2-1, the V gene TRBV2; the D is unclear. In germline, CDR1 is SNHLY, CDR2 FYNNEI. The CDR3 runs to 13 residues. V was clipped by 2 bases and J by 3 bases, with 5 bases between them. The CDR3 nucleotides read TGTGCCAGCAGTGAAAGGAGCTACAATGAGCAGTTCTTC. As protein: CASSERSYNEQFF. Variable domain in full (rest from reference TRBV2 and TRBJ2-1): EPEVTQTPSHQVTQMGQEVILRCVPISNHLYFYWYRQILGQKVEFLVSFYNNEISEKSEIFDDQFSVERPDGSNFTLKIRSTKLEDSAMYFCASSERSYNEQFFGPGTRLTVL.

In DNA form, the CDR3 reads TGTGCCTGGAGTAGGATGGAGCGAGGGGCAGGGGGAAACACCATATATTTT. Its translation is CAWSRMERGAGGNTIYF. The genes are TRBV30 and TRBJ1-3; TRBD1 is a possible D gene (5 bases). Germline V lookup: CDR1 GTSNPN, CDR2 SVGIG (reference sequence). V gave up 2 bases and J gave up 4 bases, with 21 bases separating them. The CDR3 is 17 residues long.

This clone has only one observation. DNA for the CDR3: TGTGCCTTCCCAGGAGGAAGCACAGATACGCAGTATTTT. It translates to CAFPGGSTDTQYF. The chain joins TRBV7-9 to TRBJ2-3, with a possible D match to TRBD2 (5 bases). Germline V gene data show CDR1 as SEHNR and CDR2 as FQNEAQ (reference sequence). This CDR3 is built from 13 residues. The germline V and J ends were trimmed by 11 bases and 0 bases, with 12 bases remaining between them.

The chain couples TRBV27 to TRBJ2-1; D may be TRBD2 (5 bases). Trimming removed 5 bases at V and 7 bases at J, with 15 bases between. The CDR3 totals 14 residues. Germline V gives CDR1 MNHEY, CDR2 SMNVEV (reference sequence). This CDR3 is CASSPATGKNEQFF. CDR3 coding DNA: TGTGCCAGCAGTCCTGCGACCGGGAAAAATGAGCAGTTCTTC.

The rearrangement uses TRBV4-1 and TRBJ2-5; 9 bases agree with TRBD1. Looked up from germline, CDR1 is MGHRA and CDR2 is YSYEKL. V dropped 4 bases and J dropped 6; count of bases not matched to a gene: 12. This CDR3 comprises 16 residues. CDR3 loop: CASSRAGGQGIKTQYF. In DNA form, the CDR3 reads TGCGCCAGCAGCCGCGCTGGCGGACAGGGGATAAAGACCCAGTACTTC.